The clone carrying this T cell receptor (beta chain) came up many times. Its target is not known. Unique molecular identifiers were used to barcode this TCRbeta library. TCRdb reanalysed the PCR reads using MiXCR and keeps one entry per CDR3 protein. Here the sample spans some 260,000 distinct CDR3 sequences, 20% to 30% being singletons. The data derive from a study of T-cell reconstitution after alpha-beta-depleted transplantation in children. Study-wide points: Most T-cell counts and diversity one year after the transplant came from T cells that were newly produced. Some patients' high day-60 TCRbeta diversity was attributed to recipient cells surviving conditioning. The study reportedly traced alpha-beta T cells about two months after transplant to several hundred expanded graft clones.

V lost 2 bases and J lost 3, with 11 bases in between. The germline CDR1 and CDR2 sequences are LGHDT and YNNKEL (reference sequence). The CDR3 totals 14 residues. The source was PBMCs, mostly from graft donor cells, collected 360 days after TCRalphabeta/CD19-depleted stem cell transplant. The V and J genes are TRBV3-1 and TRBJ2-7; D perhaps matches TRBD1 (6 bases). This clonotype originated in a female patient aged 2-15 years who had a stem cell transplant for congenital amegakaryocytic thrombocytopenia, so the T cells may come from the graft donor. The CDR3 spells CASSQPGTSYEQYF. CDR3 DNA sequence: TGTGCCAGCAGCCAACCCGGGACAAGCTACGAGCAGTACTTC.